The subject of this entry is one T cell receptor (beta chain). Its antigen is unknown. Reverse transcription of extracted RNA yielded cDNA, which provided the sequencing template. Some clones are missing from TCRdb's copy, which holds only in-frame ones; the method was immunoSEQ multiplex PCR. Among roughly 120,000 clones listed, about 61% were seen once. These data belong to a study of CD8+ T cells in alopecia areata. Study-wide context: The drug, tofacitinib, lasted 6 to 18 months, followed by 6 months off drug.

The CDR3 totals 13 residues. Looked up from germline, CDR1 is MNHEY and CDR2 is SVGAGI. V shed 3 bases and J shed 4 bases, with 6 bases lying between them. Treatment reported: oral pan-JAK inhibitor, 5-10 mg twice daily. Findings and caveats of the study: Tofacitinib did not eliminate many expanded lesional clones from scalp or blood.

This receptor was taken from a human donor with alopecia areata. V is TRBV6-5 and J is TRBJ2-2, with D hard to call. The source was CD8+ T cells sorted from blood, collected at week 4, from a patient treated with tofacitinib. The CDR3 region has the DNA TGTGCCAGCAGTTATTCTATCACCGGGGAGCTGTTTTTT. It is translated as CASSYSITGELFF.